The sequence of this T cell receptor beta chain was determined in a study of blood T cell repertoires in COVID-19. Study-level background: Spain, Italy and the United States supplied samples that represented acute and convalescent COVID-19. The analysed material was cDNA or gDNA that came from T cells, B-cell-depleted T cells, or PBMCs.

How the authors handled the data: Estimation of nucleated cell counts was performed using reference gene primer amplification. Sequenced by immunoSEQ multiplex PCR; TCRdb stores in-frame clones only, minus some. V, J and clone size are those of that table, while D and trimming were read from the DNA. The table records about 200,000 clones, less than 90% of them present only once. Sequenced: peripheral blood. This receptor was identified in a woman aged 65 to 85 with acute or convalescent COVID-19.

This CDR3 is CASSLALVETQYF. Written as DNA, the CDR3 is TGCGCCAGCAGCTTGGCCCTAGTGGAGACCCAGTACTTC. The chain uses TRBV5-1 and TRBJ2-5, with D unclear. V was cut by 0 bases and J by 5 bases, with 8 bases left in between. This CDR3 has 13 amino acids. Looked up from germline, CDR1 is SGHRS and CDR2 is YFSETQ.